This TCR beta chain was identified during a study of blood T cell repertoires in COVID-19. The CDR3 contains 16 residues. V dropped 5 bases and J dropped 6; count of bases not matched to a gene: 8. CDR1 is SGHAT and CDR2 is FQNNGV in the germline V gene. Sequencing was performed with immunoSEQ multiplex PCR; in TCRdb, only in-frame clones are kept and a portion is missing. The sample holds about 200,000 clones, 80% to 95% seen once. This clonotype was sampled from a man aged 45-65 years with acute or convalescent COVID-19. Sequenced material: peripheral blood. This chain uses TRBV11-2 with TRBJ2-2; the match to TRBD1 covers 11 bases. CDR3 in DNA: TGTGCCAGCAGCCTTGGACAGGGGGCCTCTGCCGGGGAGCTGTTTTTT. Translating it yields CASSLGQGASAGELFF. Supplemented by reference TRBV11-2 and TRBJ2-2, the full variable domain reads EAGVAQSPRYKIIEKRQSVAFWCNPISGHATLYWYQQILGQGPKLLIQFQNNGVVDDSQLPKDRFSAERLKGVDSTLKIQPAKLEDSAVYLCASSLGQGASAGELFFGEGSRLTVL.